Listed below are T cell receptor beta chains from one sample, sequenced in a study of response to subunit inactivated influenza vaccine. TCRdb processed the RT-PCR reads anew with MiXCR; each CDR3 protein has one entry. The sample contains approximately 530,000 distinct CDR3 sequences, approximately 7.2% of which appear only once. The source material was PBMCs from blood, sampled around 2 years after vaccination. Receptor source: a man between 50 and 69 years old who received an inactivated influenza vaccine. The conserved cysteine and the conserved F or W are not part of the CDR3 here. Size is stated for part of the rows, as once, few or many counts, or as a class when the clone is expanded.

>many|TRBV7-9|TRBJ2-7
ASSQLGTSGGYEQY
>.|TRBV18|TRBJ1-6
ASSLREGPLH
>.|TRBV20-1|TRBJ2-5
SARDQLEETQY
>many|TRBV6-1|TRBJ2-2
ASSSGSNTGELF
>.|TRBV12-3/TRBV12-4|TRBJ2-1
ASSSTRTSANNEQF
>few|TRBV28|TRBJ1-2
ASSFGSEPFYGYT
>.|TRBV28|TRBJ2-5
ASSGLQTQETQY
>many|TRBV7-8|TRBJ2-7
ASSLEPYEQY
>many|TRBV7-2|TRBJ1-2
ASSPGLSGYT
>few|TRBV27|TRBJ1-4
ASSAQQGANEKLF
>many|TRBV12-3/TRBV12-4|TRBJ1-6
ASRDLDYNSPLH
>.|TRBV7-6|TRBJ1-1
ASSPGAGYTEAF
>few|TRBV4-2|TRBJ1-3
ASSQAGTGSGNTIY
>few|TRBV20-1|TRBJ1-2
SANRGRVYGYT
>.|TRBV10-3|TRBJ1-6
AIKQGDNSPLH
>many|TRBV20-1|TRBJ2-5
SALSLREAQETQY
>.|TRBV4-2|TRBJ2-1
ASSPPAGLERHEQF
>few|TRBV6-2/TRBV6-3|TRBJ1-5
ASGGLGNQPQH
>few|TRBV20-1|TRBJ1-1
SANNQGMGTEAF